A selection of T cell receptor beta chains follows, all from one sample in a study of blood T cell repertoires in COVID-19. Sequencing was performed with immunoSEQ multiplex PCR; in TCRdb, only in-frame clones are kept and a portion is missing. The sample includes about 100,000 clones, approximately 90% of them seen just once. Sequenced: peripheral blood. All receptors derive from a man in his fifties with active COVID-19. The CDR3 runs from the conserved cysteine through the conserved F or W. D genes are given only for firm matches. A row's size may be missing; if present it is once, few, many or a size class.

clone_size d_call j_call v_call cdr3_nt cdr3_aa
NA TRBD2 TRBJ2-3 TRBV5-1 TGCGCCAGCAGCTTGGGGACTAGCGGGAGTTTAGATACGCAGTATTTT CASSLGTSGSLDTQYF
NA TRBD1 TRBJ2-2 TRBV5-1 TGCGCCAGCAGCATGGGACAGGCCACCGGGGAGCTGTTTTTT CASSMGQATGELFF
once NA TRBJ2-1 TRBV5-1 TGCGCCAGCAGCCCCCAAAATGAGTACTGGGTGGGGAGTAACAATGAGCAGTTCTTC CASSPQNEYWVGSNNEQFF
once NA TRBJ2-5 TRBV24-1 TGTGCCACCAGTGACGCCACACCTGGCGGCCAAGAGACCCAGTACTTC CATSDATPGGQETQYF
NA TRBD2 TRBJ2-6 TRBV6-6 TGTGCCAGCAGTCAGGGAGGGGTAGGGGCCAACGTCCTGACTTTC CASSQGGVGANVLTF
NA TRBD1 TRBJ2-1 TRBV10-1 TGCGCCAGCAGTGAGTCCGTGACAGGGCCTCAAAATGAGCAGTTCTTC CASSESVTGPQNEQFF
NA NA TRBJ2-5 TRBV5-4 TGTGCCAGCAGCTTGGGCCAGGAAGAGACCCAGTACTTC CASSLGQEETQYF
NA TRBD1 TRBJ1-5 TRBV5-1 TGCGCCAGCAGCGCCAGTAGACAGGGGAATCAGCCCCAGCATTTT CASSASRQGNQPQHF
NA TRBD1 TRBJ2-3 TRBV18 TGTGCCAGCTCACGAGGGACAGGGACCGATACGCAGTATTTT CASSRGTGTDTQYF
NA NA TRBJ1-6 TRBV10-2 TGCGCCAGCAGTGAGAACAGTAATTCACCCCTCCACTTT CASSENSNSPLHF
NA TRBD2 TRBJ2-7 TRBV5-1 TGCGCCAGCAGCTCCCGGGGAGGGGATCCCTACGAGCAGTACTTC CASSSRGGDPYEQYF
NA NA TRBJ2-5 TRBV4-1 TGCGCCAGCAGCACAATGTCAGATCAAGAGACCCAGTACTTC CASSTMSDQETQYF
NA NA TRBJ2-5 TRBV7-7 TGTGCCAGCAGCTTTGGGGGCGCGGAGACCCAGTACTTC CASSFGGAETQYF
NA TRBD1 TRBJ1-1 TRBV11-3 TGTGCCAGCAGCTCCCGGGCACAGGGGACTGAAGCTTTCTTT CASSSRAQGTEAFF
NA TRBD2 TRBJ2-3 TRBV6-5 TGTGCCAGCAAACTAGCGGGGGCAAGAAGCGTTACGCAGTATTTT CASKLAGARSVTQYF
NA NA TRBJ1-1 TRBV15 TGTGCCACCAGCAGATCCACGGGAGGGTTTAACACTGAAGCTTTCTTT CATSRSTGGFNTEAFF
few NA TRBJ2-4 TRBV5-4 TGTGCCAGCAGCATTGACAGGAAAAACATTCAGTACTTC CASSIDRKNIQYF
NA TRBD2 TRBJ2-2 TRBV2 TGTGCCAGCAAAGCGGGAGTTAACACCGGGGAGCTGTTTTTT CASKAGVNTGELFF
NA TRBD1 TRBJ2-5 TRBV9 TGTGCCAGCAGCGCCCACAACAGGGGCGAGACCCAGTACTTC CASSAHNRGETQYF
NA TRBD2 TRBJ2-3 TRBV12-5 TGTGCTAGTGGCCCCGGGCTAGCGGGTAGCACAGATACGCAGTATTTT CASGPGLAGSTDTQYF
NA TRBD2 TRBJ2-5 TRBV2 TGTGCCAGCAGTGAACAACTAGCGGGGCCCGGGGCCCAGTACTTC CASSEQLAGPGAQYF
NA NA TRBJ1-4 TRBV27 TGTGCCAGCAGCCCGTATCTCGCAACTAATGAAAAACTGTTTTTT CASSPYLATNEKLFF